This entry features one TCR beta chain sequence. This sample is part of a study of T cell changes during pregnancy in multiple sclerosis. TCRdb's table, derived via immunoSEQ multiplex PCR, lists solely in-frame clones and lacks some. The sample records more than 65,000 clones, nearly 95% being singletons. The CDR3 loop spans 12 amino acids. The V gene's germline CDR1 is ENHRY and CDR2 SYGVKD. With 10 bases removed from V and 0 bases from J, the gap between germline ends came to 9 bases. This TCR was recovered from a female donor with multiple sclerosis, enrolled in a pregnancy study. The source was peripheral blood, collected in the second trimester of pregnancy. The rearrangement uses TRBV10-3 and TRBJ1-1, with unresolved D. DNA for the CDR3: TGTGCCACCGCAGTCATGAACACTGAAGCTTTCTTT. Translating it yields CATAVMNTEAFF.